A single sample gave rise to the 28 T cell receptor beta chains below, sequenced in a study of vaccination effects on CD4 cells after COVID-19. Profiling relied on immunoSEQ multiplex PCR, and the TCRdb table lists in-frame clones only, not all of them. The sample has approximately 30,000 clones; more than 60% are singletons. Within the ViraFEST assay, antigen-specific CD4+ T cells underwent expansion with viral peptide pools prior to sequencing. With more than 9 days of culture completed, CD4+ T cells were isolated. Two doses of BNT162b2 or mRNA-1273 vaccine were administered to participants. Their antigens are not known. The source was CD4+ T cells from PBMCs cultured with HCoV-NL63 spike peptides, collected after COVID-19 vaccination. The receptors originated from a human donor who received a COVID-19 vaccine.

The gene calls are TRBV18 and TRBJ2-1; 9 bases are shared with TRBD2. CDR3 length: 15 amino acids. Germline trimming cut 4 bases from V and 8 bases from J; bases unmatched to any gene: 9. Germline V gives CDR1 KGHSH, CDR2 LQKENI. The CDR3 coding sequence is TGTGCCAGCTCACTCGGACTAGCGATTAAAGATGAGCAGTTCTTC. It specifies CASSLGLAIKDEQFF.

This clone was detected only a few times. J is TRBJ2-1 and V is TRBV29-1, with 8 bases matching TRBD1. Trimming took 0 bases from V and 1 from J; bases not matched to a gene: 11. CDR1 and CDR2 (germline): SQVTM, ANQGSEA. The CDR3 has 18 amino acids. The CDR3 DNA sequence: TGCAGCGTTGAAGATCTTCAGGGAACAGGGGGATCCTACAATGAGCAGTTCTTC. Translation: CSVEDLQGTGGSYNEQFF.

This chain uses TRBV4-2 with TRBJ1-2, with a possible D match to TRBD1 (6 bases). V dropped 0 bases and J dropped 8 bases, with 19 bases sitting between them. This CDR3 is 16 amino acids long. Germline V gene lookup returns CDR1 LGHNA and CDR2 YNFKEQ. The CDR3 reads CASSQEGSGGASGYTF. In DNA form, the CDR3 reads TGTGCCAGCAGCCAAGAGGGGTCGGGGGGCGCGTCCGGCTACACCTTC.

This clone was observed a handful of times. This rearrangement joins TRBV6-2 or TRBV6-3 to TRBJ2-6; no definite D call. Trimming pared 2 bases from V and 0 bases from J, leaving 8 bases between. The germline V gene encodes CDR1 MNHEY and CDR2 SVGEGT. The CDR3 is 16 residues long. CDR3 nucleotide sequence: TGTGCCAGCAGTTACGCCCAAACCTCTGGGGCCAACGTCCTGACTTTC. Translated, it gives CASSYAQTSGANVLTF.

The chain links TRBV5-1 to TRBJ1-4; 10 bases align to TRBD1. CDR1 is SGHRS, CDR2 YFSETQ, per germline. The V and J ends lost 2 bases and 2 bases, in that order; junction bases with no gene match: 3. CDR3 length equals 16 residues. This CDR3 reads CASSFGQGGTNEKLFF. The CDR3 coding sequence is TGCGCCAGCAGCTTCGGACAGGGGGGCACTAATGAAAAACTGTTTTTT.

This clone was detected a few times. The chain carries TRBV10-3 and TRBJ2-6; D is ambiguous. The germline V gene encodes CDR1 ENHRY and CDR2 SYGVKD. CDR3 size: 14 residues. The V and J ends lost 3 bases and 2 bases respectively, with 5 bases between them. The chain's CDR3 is CAISDGPGANVLTF. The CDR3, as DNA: TGTGCCATCAGTGACGGGCCTGGGGCCAACGTCCTGACTTTC.

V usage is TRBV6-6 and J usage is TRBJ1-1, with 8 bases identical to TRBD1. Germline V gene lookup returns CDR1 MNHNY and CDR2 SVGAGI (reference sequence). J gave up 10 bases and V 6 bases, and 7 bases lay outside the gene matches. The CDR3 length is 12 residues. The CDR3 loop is CASSLQDRAAFF. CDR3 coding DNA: TGTGCCAGCAGCCTGCAGGACAGGGCAGCTTTCTTT.

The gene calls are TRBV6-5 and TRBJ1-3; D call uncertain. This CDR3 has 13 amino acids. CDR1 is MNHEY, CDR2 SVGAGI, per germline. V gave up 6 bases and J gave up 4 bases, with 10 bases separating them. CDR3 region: CASSTTRGNTIYF. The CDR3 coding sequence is TGTGCCAGCAGCACAACTCGGGGAAACACCATATATTTT.

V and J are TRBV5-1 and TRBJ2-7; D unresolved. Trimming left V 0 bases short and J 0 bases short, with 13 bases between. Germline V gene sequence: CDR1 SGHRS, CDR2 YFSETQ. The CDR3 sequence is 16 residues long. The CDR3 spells CASSLGFGTFSYEQYF. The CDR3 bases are TGCGCCAGCAGCTTGGGCTTTGGCACCTTCTCCTACGAGCAGTACTTC.

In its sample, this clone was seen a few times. In DNA form, the CDR3 reads TGCAGCGTTGAAAATCCCGGGACAGCCGGGGAGCTGTTTTTT. This sequence encodes CSVENPGTAGELFF. The rearrangement links TRBV29-1 to TRBJ2-2, with TRBD1 matching 7 bases. The CDR3 is 14 residues long. Trimming removed 2 bases from V and 6 bases from J; junction bases left unmatched: 6. Germline V gene lookup returns CDR1 SQVTM and CDR2 ANQGSEA.

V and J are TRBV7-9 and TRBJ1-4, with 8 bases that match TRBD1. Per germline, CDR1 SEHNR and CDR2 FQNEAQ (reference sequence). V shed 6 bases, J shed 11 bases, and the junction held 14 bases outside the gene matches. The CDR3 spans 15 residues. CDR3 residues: CASRQRPGGAGKLFF. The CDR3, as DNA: TGTGCCAGCAGACAAAGGCCAGGGGGCGCCGGGAAACTGTTTTTT.

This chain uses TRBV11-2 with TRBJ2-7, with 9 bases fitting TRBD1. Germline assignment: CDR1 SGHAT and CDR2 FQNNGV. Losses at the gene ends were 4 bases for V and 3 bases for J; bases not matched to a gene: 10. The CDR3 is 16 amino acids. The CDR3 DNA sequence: TGTGCCAGCAGCTCCCTTGACAGGGGGGAAGGCTACGAGCAGTACTTC. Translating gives CASSSLDRGEGYEQYF.

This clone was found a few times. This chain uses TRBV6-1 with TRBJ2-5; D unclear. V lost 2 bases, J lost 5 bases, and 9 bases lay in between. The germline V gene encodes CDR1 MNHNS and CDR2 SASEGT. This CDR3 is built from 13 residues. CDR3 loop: CASSESYVETQYF. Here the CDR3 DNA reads TGTGCCAGCAGTGAAAGTTACGTGGAGACCCAGTACTTC.

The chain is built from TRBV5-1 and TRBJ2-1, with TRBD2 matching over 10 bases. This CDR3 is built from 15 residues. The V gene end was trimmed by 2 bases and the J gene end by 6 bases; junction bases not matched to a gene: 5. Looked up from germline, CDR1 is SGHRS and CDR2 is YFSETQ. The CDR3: CASSFTSGAINEQFF. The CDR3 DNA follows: TGCGCCAGCAGCTTTACTAGCGGGGCTATCAATGAGCAGTTCTTC. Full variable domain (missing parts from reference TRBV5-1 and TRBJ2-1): KAGVTQTPRYLIKTRGQQVTLSCSPISGHRSVSWYQQTPGQGLQFLFEYFSETQRNKGNFPGRFSGRQFSNSRSEMNVSTLELGDSALYLCASSFTSGAINEQFFGPGTRLTVL.

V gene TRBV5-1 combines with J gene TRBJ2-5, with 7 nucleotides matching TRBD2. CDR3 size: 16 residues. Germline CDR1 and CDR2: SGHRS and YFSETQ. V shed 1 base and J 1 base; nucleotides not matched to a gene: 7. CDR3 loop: CASSLYGTTPQETQYF. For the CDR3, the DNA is TGCGCCAGCAGCTTGTACGGGACTACCCCCCAAGAGACCCAGTACTTC.

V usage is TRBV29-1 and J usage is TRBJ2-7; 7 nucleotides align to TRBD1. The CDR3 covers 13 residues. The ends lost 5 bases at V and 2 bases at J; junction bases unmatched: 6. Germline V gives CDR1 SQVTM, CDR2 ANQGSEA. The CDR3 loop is CSVSGTVTYEQYF. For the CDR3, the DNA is TGCAGCGTTTCTGGGACAGTAACCTACGAGCAGTACTTC.

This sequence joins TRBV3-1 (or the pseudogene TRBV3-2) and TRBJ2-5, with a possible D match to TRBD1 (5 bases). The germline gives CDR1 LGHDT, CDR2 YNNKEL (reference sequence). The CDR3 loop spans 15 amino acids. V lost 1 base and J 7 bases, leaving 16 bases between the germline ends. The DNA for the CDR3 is TGTGCCAGCAGCCAAGTGGTCAGGGAATCCGTGACCCAGTACTTC. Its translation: CASSQVVRESVTQYF.

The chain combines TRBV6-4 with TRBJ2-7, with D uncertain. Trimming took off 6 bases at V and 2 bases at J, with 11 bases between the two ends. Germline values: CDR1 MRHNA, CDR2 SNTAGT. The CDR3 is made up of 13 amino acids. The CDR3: CASSRPTPYEQYF. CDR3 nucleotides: TGTGCCAGCAGCCGACCGACTCCCTACGAGCAGTACTTC.

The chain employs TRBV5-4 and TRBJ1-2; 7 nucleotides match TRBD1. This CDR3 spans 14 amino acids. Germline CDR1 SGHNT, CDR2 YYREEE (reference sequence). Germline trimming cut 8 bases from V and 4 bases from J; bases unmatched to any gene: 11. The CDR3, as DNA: TGTGCCAGTAAACGACAGGGTAGTGGCTATGGCTACACCTTC. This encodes CASKRQGSGYGYTF.

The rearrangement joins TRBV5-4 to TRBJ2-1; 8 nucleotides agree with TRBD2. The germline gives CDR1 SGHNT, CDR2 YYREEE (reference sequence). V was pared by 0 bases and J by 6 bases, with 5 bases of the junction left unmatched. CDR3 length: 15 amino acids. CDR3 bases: TGTGCCAGCAGCTTGGGACGGGAGGGCGGCAATGAGCAGTTCTTC. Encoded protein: CASSLGREGGNEQFF. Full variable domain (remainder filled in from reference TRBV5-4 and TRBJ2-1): ETGVTQSPTHLIKTRGQQVTLRCSSQSGHNTVSWYQQALGQGPQFIFQYYREEENGRGNFPPRFSGLQFPNYSSELNVNALELDDSALYLCASSLGREGGNEQFFGPGTRLTVL.

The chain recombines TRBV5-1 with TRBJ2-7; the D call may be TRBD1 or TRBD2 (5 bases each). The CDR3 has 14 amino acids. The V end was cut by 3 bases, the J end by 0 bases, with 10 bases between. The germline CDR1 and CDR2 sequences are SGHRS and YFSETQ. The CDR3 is CASSWRGVSYEQYF. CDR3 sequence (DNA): TGCGCCAGCAGCTGGAGAGGGGTCTCCTACGAGCAGTACTTC.

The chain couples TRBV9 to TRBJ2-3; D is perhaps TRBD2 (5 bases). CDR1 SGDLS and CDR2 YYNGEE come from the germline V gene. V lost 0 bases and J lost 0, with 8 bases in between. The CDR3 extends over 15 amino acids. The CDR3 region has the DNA TGTGCCAGCAGCGTAGGTGGGAGTAGCACAGATACGCAGTATTTT. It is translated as CASSVGGSSTDTQYF. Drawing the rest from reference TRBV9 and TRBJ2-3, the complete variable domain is DSGVTQTPKHLITATGQRVTLRCSPRSGDLSVYWYQQSLDQGLQFLIQYYNGEERAKGNILERFSAQQFPDLHSELNLSSLELGDSALYFCASSVGGSSTDTQYFGPGTRLTVL.

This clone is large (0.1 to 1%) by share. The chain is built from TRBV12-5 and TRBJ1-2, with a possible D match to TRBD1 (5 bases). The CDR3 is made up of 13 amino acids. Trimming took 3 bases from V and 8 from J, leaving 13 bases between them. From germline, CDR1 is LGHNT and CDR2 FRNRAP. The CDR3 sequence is CASGFGQGGGYTF. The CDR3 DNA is TGTGCTAGTGGTTTTGGGCAGGGAGGAGGCTACACCTTC.

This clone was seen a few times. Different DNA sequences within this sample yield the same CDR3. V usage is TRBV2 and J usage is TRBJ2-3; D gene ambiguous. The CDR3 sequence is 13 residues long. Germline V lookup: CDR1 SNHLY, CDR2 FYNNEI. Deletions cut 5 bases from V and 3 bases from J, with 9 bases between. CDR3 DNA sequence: TGTGCCAGCAGTAAGAGATCTACAGATACGCAGTATTTT. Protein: CASSKRSTDTQYF.

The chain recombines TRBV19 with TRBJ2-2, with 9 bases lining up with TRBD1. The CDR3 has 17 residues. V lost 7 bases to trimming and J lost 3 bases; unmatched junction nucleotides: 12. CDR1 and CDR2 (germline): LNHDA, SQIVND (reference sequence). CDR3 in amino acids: CASNRGTGGAYTGELFF. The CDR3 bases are TGTGCCAGTAACAGAGGAACAGGGGGCGCGTACACCGGGGAGCTGTTTTTT.

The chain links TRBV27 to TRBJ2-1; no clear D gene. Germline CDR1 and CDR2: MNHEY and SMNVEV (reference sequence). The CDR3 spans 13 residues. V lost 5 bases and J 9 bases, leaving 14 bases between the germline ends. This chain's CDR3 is CASSPLLSGEQFF. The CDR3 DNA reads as TGTGCCAGCAGTCCCCTCCTTAGTGGTGAGCAGTTCTTC.

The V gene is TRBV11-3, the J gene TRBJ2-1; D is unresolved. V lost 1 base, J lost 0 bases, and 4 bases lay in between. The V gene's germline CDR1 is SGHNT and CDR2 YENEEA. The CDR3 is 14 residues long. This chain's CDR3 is CASSLASSYNEQFF. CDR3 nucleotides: TGTGCCAGCAGCTTAGCCAGCTCCTACAATGAGCAGTTCTTC. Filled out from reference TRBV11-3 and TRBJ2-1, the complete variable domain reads EAGVVQSPRYKIIEKKQPVAFWCNPISGHNTLYWYLQNLGQGPELLIRYENEEAVDDSQLPKDRFSAERLKGVDSTLKIQPAELGDSAVYLCASSLASSYNEQFFGPGTRLTVL.

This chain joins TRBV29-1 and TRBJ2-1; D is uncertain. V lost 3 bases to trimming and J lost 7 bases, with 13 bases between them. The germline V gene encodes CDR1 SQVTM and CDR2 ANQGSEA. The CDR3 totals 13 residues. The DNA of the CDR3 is TGCAGCGTTGACCCCCGGACGGGTAATGAGCAGTTCTTC. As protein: CSVDPRTGNEQFF.